This TCR beta chain was sequenced for a study of blood T cell repertoires in COVID-19. The study recruited people aged about 18 to 95 years across some 23 US areas. Germline values: CDR1 SGHNT, CDR2 YENEEA. The CDR3 runs to 15 residues. V lost 4 bases, J lost 8 bases, and 18 bases lay in between. Sequencing was performed with immunoSEQ multiplex PCR; in TCRdb, only in-frame clones are kept and a portion is missing. The sample contains over 300,000 clones, about nine tenths of which appear only once. This receptor was obtained from a woman in her thirties or forties who had recovered from COVID-19. The rearrangement links TRBV11-3 to TRBJ2-1; D is perhaps TRBD1 (5 bases). The specimen sequenced was PBMCs or T cells enriched from blood (not recorded which). This chain's CDR3 is CASSSQGAPGYEQFF. The CDR3 coding sequence is TGTGCCAGCAGCTCCCAAGGGGCCCCTGGATATGAGCAGTTCTTC.